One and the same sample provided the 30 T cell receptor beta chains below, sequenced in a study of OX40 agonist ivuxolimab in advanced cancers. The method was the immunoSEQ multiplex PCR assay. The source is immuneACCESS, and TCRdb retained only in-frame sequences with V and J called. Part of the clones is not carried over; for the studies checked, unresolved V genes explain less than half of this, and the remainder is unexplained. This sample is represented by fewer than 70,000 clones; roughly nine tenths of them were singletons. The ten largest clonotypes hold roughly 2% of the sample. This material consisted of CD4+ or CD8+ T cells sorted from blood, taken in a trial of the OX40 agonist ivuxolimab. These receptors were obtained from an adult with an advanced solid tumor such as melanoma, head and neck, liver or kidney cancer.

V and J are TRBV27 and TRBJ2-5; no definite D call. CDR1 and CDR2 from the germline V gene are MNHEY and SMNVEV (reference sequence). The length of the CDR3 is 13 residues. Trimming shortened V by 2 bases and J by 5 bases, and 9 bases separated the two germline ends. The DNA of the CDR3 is TGTGCCAGCAGTTTAAGTTTCGGGGAGACCCAGTACTTC. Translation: CASSLSFGETQYF.

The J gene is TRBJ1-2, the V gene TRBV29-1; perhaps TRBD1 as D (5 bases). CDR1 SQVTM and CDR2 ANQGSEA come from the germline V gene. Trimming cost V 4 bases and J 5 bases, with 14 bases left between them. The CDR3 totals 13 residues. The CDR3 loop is CSVGEGHLYGYTF. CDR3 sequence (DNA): TGCAGCGTTGGAGAGGGGCATCTATATGGCTACACCTTC.

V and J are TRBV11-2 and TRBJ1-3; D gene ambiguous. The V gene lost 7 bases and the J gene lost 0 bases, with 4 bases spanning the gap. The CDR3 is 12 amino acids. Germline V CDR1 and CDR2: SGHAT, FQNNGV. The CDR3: CASTLSGNTIYF. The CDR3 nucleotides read TGTGCCAGCACTCTCTCTGGAAACACCATATATTTT.

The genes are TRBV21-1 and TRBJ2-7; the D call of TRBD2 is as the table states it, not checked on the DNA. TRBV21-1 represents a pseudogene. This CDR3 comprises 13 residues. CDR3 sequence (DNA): TGTGCCAGGAGGTCCACCCTCCTTGGGGAGCAGTACTTC. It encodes CARRSTLLGEQYF.

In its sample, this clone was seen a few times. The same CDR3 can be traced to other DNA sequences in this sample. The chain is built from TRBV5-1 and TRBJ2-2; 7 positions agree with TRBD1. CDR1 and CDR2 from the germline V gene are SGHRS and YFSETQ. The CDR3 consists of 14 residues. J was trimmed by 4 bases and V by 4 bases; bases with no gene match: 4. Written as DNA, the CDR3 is TGCGCCAGCAGCCTAGGACAGGTCACCGGGGAGCTGTTTTTT. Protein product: CASSLGQVTGELFF.

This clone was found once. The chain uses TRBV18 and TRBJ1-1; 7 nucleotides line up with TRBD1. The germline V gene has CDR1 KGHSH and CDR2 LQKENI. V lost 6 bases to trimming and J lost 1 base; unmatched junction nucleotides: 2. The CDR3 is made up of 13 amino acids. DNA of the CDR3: TGTGCCAGCTCCGAGGGGGCGAACACTGAAGCTTTCTTT. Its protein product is CASSEGANTEAFF.

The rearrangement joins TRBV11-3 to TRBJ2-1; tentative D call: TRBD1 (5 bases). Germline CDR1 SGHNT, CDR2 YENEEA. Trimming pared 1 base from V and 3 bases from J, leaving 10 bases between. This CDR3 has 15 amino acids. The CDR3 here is CASSLGRVGYNEQFF. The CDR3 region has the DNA TGTGCCAGCAGCTTAGGCAGGGTTGGCTACAATGAGCAGTTCTTC.

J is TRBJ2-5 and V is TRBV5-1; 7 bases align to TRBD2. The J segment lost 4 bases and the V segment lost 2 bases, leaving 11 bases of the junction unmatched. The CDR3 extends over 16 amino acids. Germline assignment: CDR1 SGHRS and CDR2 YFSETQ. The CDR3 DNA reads TGCGCCAGCAGCTTTGGACTAGGTCGAGGATCAGAGACCCAGTACTTC. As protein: CASSFGLGRGSETQYF. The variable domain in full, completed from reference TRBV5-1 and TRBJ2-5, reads KAGVTQTPRYLIKTRGQQVTLSCSPISGHRSVSWYQQTPGQGLQFLFEYFSETQRNKGNFPGRFSGRQFSNSRSEMNVSTLELGDSALYLCASSFGLGRGSETQYFGPGTRLLVL.

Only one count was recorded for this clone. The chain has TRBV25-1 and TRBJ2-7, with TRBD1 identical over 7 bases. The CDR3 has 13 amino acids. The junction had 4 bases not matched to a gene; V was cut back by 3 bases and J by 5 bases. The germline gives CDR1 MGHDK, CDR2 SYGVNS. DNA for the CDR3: TGTGCCAGCAGTGAGACAGGGCGAAACGAGCAGTACTTC. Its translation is CASSETGRNEQYF.

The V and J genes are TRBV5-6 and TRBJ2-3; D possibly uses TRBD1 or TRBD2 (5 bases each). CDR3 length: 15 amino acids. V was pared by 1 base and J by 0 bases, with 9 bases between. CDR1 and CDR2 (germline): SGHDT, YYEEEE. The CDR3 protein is CASSLPGPSTDTQYF. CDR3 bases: TGTGCCAGCAGCTTGCCGGGGCCTAGCACAGATACGCAGTATTTT.

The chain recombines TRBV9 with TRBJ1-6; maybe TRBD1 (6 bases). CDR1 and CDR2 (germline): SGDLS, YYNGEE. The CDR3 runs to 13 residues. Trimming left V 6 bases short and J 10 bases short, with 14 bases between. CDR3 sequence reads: CASKQGIGSPLHF. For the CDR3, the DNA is TGTGCCAGCAAACAGGGAATCGGGTCACCCCTCCACTTT.

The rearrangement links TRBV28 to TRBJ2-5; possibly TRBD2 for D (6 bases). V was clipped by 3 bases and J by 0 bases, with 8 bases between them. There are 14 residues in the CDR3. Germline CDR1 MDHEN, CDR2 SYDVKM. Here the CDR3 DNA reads TGTGCCAGCAGTTTCGGGGGAAACCAAGAGACCCAGTACTTC. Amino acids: CASSFGGNQETQYF.

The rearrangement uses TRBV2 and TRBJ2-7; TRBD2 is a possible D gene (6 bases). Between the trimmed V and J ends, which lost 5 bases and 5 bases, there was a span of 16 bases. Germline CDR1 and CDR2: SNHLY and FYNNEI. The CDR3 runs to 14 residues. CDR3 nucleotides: TGTGCCAGCAGTTTCCCCGCGAAGCGGGACGAGCAGTACTTC. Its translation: CASSFPAKRDEQYF.

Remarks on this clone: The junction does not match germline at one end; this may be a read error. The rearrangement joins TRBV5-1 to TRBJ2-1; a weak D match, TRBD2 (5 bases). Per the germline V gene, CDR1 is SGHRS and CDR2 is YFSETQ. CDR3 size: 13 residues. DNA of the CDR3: TGCGCCAGCACCCAGGACTCCTTCAATGAGCAGTTCTTC. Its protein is CASTQDSFNEQFF.

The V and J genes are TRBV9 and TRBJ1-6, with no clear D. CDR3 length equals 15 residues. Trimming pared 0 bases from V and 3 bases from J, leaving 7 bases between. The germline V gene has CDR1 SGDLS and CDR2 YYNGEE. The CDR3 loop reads CASSVATDYNSPLHF. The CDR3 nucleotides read TGTGCCAGCAGCGTAGCAACGGACTATAATTCACCCCTCCACTTT.

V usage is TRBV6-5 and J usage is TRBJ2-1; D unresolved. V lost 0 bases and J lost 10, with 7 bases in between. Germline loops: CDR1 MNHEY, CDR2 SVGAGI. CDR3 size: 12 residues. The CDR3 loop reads CASSYSRREQFF. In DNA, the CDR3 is TGTGCCAGCAGTTACTCGAGGCGAGAGCAGTTCTTC.

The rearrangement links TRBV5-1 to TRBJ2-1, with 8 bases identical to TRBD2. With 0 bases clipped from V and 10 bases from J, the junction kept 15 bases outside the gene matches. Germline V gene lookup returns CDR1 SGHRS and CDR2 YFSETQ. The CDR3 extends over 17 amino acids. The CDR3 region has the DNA TGCGCCAGCAGCTTGGGGACGTTAGCGGGGAGCGGGGAGGAGCAGTTCTTC. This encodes CASSLGTLAGSGEEQFF.

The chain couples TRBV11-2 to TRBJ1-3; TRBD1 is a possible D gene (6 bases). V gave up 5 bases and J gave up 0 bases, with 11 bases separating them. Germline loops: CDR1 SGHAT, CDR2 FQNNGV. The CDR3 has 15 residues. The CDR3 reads CASSPNRDSGNTIYF. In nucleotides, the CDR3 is TGTGCCAGCAGCCCTAACAGGGACTCTGGAAACACCATATATTTT.

CDR3 coding DNA: TGTGCCAGCAGTTTCCTCAGTAGGGGGAGCAATCAGCCCCAGCATTTT. It codes for CASSFLSRGSNQPQHF. This chain links TRBV28 with TRBJ1-5; TRBD1 might be the D (6 bases). Trimming cost V 3 bases and J 1 base, with 13 bases left between them. CDR1 and CDR2 (germline): MDHEN, SYDVKM. The CDR3 spans 16 residues.

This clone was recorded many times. CDR3 DNA: TGTGCCAGCAGTTACTCACGGTCGAACACTGAAGCTTTCTTT. This sequence encodes CASSYSRSNTEAFF. The rearrangement links TRBV6-5 to TRBJ1-1, with no clear D. The CDR3 spans 14 residues. Between the trimmed V and J ends, which lost 0 bases and 1 base, there was a span of 6 bases. Germline V gene data show CDR1 as MNHEY and CDR2 as SVGAGI.

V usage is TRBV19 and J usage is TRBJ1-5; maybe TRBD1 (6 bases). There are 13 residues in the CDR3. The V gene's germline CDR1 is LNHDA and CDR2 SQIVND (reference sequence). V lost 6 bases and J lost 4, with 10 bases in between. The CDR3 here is CASRTQGNQPQHF. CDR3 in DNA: TGTGCCAGTAGGACCCAGGGGAATCAGCCCCAGCATTTT.

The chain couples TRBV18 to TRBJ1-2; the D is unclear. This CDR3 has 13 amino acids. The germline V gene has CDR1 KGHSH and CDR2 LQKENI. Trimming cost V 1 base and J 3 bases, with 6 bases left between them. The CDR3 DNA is TGTGCCAGCTCACCACAAACAGACTATGGCTACACCTTC. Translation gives CASSPQTDYGYTF.

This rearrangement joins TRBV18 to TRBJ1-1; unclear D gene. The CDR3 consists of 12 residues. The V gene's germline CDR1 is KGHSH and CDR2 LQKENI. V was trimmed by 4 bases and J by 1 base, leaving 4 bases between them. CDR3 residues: CASSRQNTEAFF. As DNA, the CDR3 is TGTGCCAGCTCACGACAGAACACTGAAGCTTTCTTT.

CDR3 sequence (DNA): TGTGCCAGCAGGTCCGGGGGAGTCTCTAGCGGCACTGAAGCTTTCTTT. Residues: CASRSGGVSSGTEAFF. This chain uses TRBV28 with TRBJ1-1; possible D gene TRBD1, 5 bases. The CDR3 contains 16 residues. Per germline, CDR1 MDHEN and CDR2 SYDVKM. Trimming pared 6 bases from V and 4 bases from J, leaving 21 bases between.

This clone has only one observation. The CDR3 reads CASSQGFAGNTEAFF. The CDR3 region has the DNA TGCGCCAGCAGCCAAGGTTTCGCGGGAAACACTGAAGCTTTCTTT. This chain connects TRBV4-1 to TRBJ1-1; D is unclear. This CDR3 spans 15 amino acids. Germline-derived CDR1 and CDR2 are MGHRA and YSYEKL. V gave up 1 base and J gave up 2 bases, with 11 bases separating them.

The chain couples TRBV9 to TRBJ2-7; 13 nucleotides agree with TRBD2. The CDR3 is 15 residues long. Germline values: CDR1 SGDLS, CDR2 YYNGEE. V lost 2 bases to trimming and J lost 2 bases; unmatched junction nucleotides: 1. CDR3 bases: TGTGCCAGCAGCGTGGGACTAGCGGGGACCTACGAGCAGTACTTC. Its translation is CASSVGLAGTYEQYF.

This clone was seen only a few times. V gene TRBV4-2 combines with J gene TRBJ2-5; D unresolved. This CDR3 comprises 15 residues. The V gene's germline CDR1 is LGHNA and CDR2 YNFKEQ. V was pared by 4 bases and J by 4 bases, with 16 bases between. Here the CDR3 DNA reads TGTGCCAGCAGCCCCTCAGACCTGAGTGGAGAGACCCAGTACTTC. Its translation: CASSPSDLSGETQYF.

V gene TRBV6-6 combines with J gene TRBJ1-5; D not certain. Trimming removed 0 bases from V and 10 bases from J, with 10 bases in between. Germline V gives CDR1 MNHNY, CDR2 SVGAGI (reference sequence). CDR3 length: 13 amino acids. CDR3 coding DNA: TGTGCCAGCAGTTACTCGGTGGGTAGTCCCCAGCATTTT. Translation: CASSYSVGSPQHF.

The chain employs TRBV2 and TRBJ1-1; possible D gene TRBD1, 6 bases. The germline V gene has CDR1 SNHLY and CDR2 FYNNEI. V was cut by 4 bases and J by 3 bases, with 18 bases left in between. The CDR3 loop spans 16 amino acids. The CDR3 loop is CASSVDRPAGDTEAFF. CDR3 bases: TGTGCCAGCAGTGTAGACAGGCCAGCCGGGGACACTGAAGCTTTCTTT.

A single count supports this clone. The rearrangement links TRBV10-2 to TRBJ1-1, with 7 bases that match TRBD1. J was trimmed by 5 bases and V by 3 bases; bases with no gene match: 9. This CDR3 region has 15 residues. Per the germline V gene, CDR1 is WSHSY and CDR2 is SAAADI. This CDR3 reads CASSDTHRGGTEAFF. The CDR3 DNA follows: TGCGCCAGCAGTGATACTCACAGGGGTGGGACTGAAGCTTTCTTT.